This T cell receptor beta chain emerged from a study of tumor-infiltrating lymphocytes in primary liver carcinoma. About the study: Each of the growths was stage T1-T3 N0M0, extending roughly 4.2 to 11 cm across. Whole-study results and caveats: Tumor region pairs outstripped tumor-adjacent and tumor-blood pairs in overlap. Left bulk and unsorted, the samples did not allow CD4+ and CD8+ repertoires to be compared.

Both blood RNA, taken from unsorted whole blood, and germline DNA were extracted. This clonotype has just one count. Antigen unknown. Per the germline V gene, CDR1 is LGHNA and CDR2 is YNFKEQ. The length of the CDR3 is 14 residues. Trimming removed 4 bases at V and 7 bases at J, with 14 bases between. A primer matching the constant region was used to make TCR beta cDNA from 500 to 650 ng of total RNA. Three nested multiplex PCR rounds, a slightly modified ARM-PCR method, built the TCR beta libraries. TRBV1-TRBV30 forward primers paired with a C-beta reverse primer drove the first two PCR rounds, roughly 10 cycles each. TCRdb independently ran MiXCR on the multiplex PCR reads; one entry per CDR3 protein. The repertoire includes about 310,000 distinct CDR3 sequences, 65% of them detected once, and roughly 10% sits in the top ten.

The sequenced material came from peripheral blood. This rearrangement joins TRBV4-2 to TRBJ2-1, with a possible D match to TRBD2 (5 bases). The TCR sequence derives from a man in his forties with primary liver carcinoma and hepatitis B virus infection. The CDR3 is CASSRELETNEQFF. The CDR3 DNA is TGTGCCAGCAGCCGAGAACTAGAGACGAATGAGCAGTTCTTC.